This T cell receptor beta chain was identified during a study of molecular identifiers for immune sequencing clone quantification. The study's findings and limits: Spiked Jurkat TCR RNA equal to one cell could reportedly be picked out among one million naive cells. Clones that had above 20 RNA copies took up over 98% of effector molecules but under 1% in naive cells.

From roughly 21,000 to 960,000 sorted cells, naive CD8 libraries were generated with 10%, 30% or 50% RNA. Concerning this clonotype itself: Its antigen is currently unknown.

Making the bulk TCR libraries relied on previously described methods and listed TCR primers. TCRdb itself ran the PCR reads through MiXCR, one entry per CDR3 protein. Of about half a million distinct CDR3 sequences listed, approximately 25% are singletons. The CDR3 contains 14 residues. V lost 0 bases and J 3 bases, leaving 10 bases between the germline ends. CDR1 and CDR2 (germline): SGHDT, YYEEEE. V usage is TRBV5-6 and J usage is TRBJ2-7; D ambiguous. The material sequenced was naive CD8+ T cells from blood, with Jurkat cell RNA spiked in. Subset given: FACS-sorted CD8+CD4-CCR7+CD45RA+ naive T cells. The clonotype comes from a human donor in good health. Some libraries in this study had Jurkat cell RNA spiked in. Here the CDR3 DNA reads TGTGCCAGCAGCTTGGCTTGGAGCCACTACGAGCAGTACTTC. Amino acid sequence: CASSLAWSHYEQYF.